Listed below are T cell receptor beta chains from one sample, sequenced in a study of tumor-infiltrating lymphocytes in oesophageal squamous cell carcinoma. TCRdb re-derived calls from the PCR reads in MiXCR, one entry per CDR3 protein. The sample carries about 25,000 distinct CDR3 sequences, 38% recorded once. Material for sequencing was esophageal tumor tissue. The receptors stem from a male donor with esophageal squamous cell carcinoma. Both conserved end residues are trimmed from each CDR3.

v_call cdr3_length cdr3_aa
TRBV7-6 11 ASSLADGNEQF
TRBV12-3/TRBV12-4 14 ASSLVPRGSTGELF
TRBV2 12 ASETSRGSYEQY
TRBV2 11 ASSLIGKETQY
TRBV7-2 13 ASSKFRDDTAGYT
TRBV4-2 12 ASSPRGVNSPLH
TRBV6-1 12 ASRSGLPTDTQY
TRBV19 13 ASTPTGGSSYEQY
TRBV4-1 14 ASSQGASGGYNEQF
TRBV27 16 ASSSRTSGGRDQETQY
TRBV7-2 11 ASSLASDTEAF
TRBV6-6 11 ASSYSGQQPQH
TRBV12-3/TRBV12-4 12 ASSLVAVEDTQY